The 14 T cell receptor beta chains below all came from one sample that was sequenced in a study of blood T cell repertoires in COVID-19. Assay: immunoSEQ multiplex PCR; the TCRdb copy retains only in-frame clones and omits some. Among approximately 85,000 clones, 70% to 90% were seen once, and the ten largest hold roughly an eighth. Sequenced sample: peripheral blood. The receptors derive from a human donor in a cohort sampled during active COVID-19.

This rearrangement joins TRBV10-2 to TRBJ2-3; tentatively, D is TRBD2 (6 bases). V lost 5 bases, J lost 2 bases, and 14 bases lay in between. The CDR3 is 15 amino acids. Germline CDR1 reads WSHSY; CDR2 reads SAAADI. The DNA of the CDR3 is TGCGCCAGCAGTCGACTAGTTCTTCTCACAGATACGCAGTATTTT. Protein sequence: CASSRLVLLTDTQYF.

The chain joins TRBV2 to TRBJ2-3; TRBD2 is a possible D gene (6 bases). V was trimmed by 10 bases and J by 0 bases, leaving 23 bases between them. The CDR3 contains 17 residues. CDR1 and CDR2 from the germline V gene are SNHLY and FYNNEI. CDR3 sequence (DNA): TGTGCCAACAAACAGAAGGCTAGCGTAACTAGCACAGATACGCAGTATTTT. Protein: CANKQKASVTSTDTQYF. Filled out from reference TRBV2 and TRBJ2-3, the complete variable domain reads EPEVTQTPSHQVTQMGQEVILRCVPISNHLYFYWYRQILGQKVEFLVSFYNNEISEKSEIFDDQFSVERPDGSNFTLKIRSTKLEDSAMYFCANKQKASVTSTDTQYFGPGTRLTVL.

The chain uses TRBV7-9 and TRBJ1-5, with TRBD1 as a possible D gene (6 bases). Trimming took off 11 bases at V and 3 bases at J, with 14 bases between the two ends. Germline V CDR1 and CDR2: SEHNR, FQNEAQ (reference sequence). This CDR3 has 13 residues. This chain's CDR3 is CAVGGAFNQPQHF. CDR3 nucleotides: TGTGCCGTCGGGGGGGCCTTCAATCAGCCCCAGCATTTT. The entire variable domain, with the rest obtained from reference TRBV7-9 and TRBJ1-5, is as follows: DTGVSQNPRHKITKRGQNVTFRCDPISEHNRLYWYRQTLGQGPEFLTYFQNEAQLEKSRLLSDRFSAERPKGSFSTLEIQRTEQGDSAMYLCAVGGAFNQPQHFGDGTRLSIL.

The rearrangement links TRBV10-3 to TRBJ2-5; 7 bases line up with TRBD1. The CDR3 is 15 amino acids. CDR1 ENHRY and CDR2 SYGVKD come from the germline V gene. Trimming removed 4 bases from V and 5 bases from J; junction bases left unmatched: 10. CDR3 amino acids: CAISGGTDRIETQYF. The CDR3 region has the DNA TGTGCCATCAGTGGGGGGACAGACCGGATCGAGACCCAGTACTTC.

This chain uses TRBV18 with TRBJ1-1; D may be TRBD1 (5 bases). Per the germline V gene, CDR1 is KGHSH and CDR2 is LQKENI. Trimming pared 3 bases from V and 1 base from J, leaving 9 bases between. The CDR3 extends over 14 amino acids. CDR3 residues: CASSPTARNTEAFF. CDR3 coding DNA: TGTGCCAGCTCACCGACAGCTAGGAACACTGAAGCTTTCTTT.

The chain carries TRBV14 and TRBJ1-1, with TRBD1 matching over 8 bases. The CDR3 is made up of 13 amino acids. The junction had 6 bases not matched to a gene; V was cut back by 6 bases and J by 6 bases. Germline CDR1 is SGHDN and CDR2 is FVKESK. Here the CDR3 reads CASSFTGGAEAFF. In nucleotides, the CDR3 is TGTGCCAGCAGTTTTACAGGGGGAGCTGAAGCTTTCTTT.

The chain has TRBV7-3 and TRBJ1-2, with D possibly matching TRBD1 (6 bases). The CDR3 is made up of 13 amino acids. Germline V CDR1 and CDR2: SGHTA, FQGTGA. Deletions cut 4 bases from V and 5 bases from J, with 11 bases between. CDR3 nucleotides: TGTGCCAGCAGCTACAGGGTGGGATATGGCTACACCTTC. This gives the protein CASSYRVGYGYTF.

The chain links TRBV6-5 to TRBJ2-7, with D perhaps TRBD1 (7 bases). Germline V gives CDR1 MNHEY, CDR2 SVGAGI. The CDR3 has 13 residues. With 7 bases removed from V and 7 bases from J, the gap between germline ends came to 17 bases. The CDR3 loop is CASTLVRGAEQYF. CDR3 DNA: TGTGCCAGCACCCTCGTCAGGGGGGCTGAGCAGTACTTC.

The rearrangement links TRBV11-2 to TRBJ1-2, with unresolved D. Looked up from germline, CDR1 is SGHAT and CDR2 is FQNNGV. V was cut by 0 bases and J by 8 bases, with 13 bases left in between. The CDR3 has 14 residues. CDR3 loop: CASSLDQNLRGYTF. CDR3 sequence (DNA): TGTGCCAGCAGCTTAGATCAGAACCTCAGGGGCTACACCTTC. The whole variable domain, remainder taken from reference TRBV11-2 and TRBJ1-2, is EAGVAQSPRYKIIEKRQSVAFWCNPISGHATLYWYQQILGQGPKLLIQFQNNGVVDDSQLPKDRFSAERLKGVDSTLKIQPAKLEDSAVYLCASSLDQNLRGYTFGSGTRLTVV.

The chain joins TRBV11-2 to TRBJ1-1; D is unresolved. Germline lookup yields CDR1 SGHAT and CDR2 FQNNGV. The CDR3 has 13 residues. V gave up 5 bases and J gave up 7 bases, with 14 bases separating them. The CDR3 protein is CASSAARSGEAFF. The DNA for the CDR3 is TGTGCCAGCAGCGCGGCACGATCGGGTGAAGCTTTCTTT.

The rearrangement joins TRBV5-1 to TRBJ2-7; 8 nucleotides align to TRBD1. This CDR3 contains 13 residues. Trimming took 7 bases from V and 6 from J; bases not matched to a gene: 9. The V gene's germline CDR1 is SGHRS and CDR2 YFSETQ. The CDR3 DNA follows: TGCGCCAGCGGACAGGGACTTTCTGCCGAGCAGTACTTC. Translation: CASGQGLSAEQYF.

The CDR3 sequence is CASSQTLRGEKLFF. The CDR3 DNA follows: TGTGCCAGCAGCCAAACCCTCCGGGGAGAAAAACTGTTTTTT. The V gene is TRBV9, the J gene TRBJ1-4; D remains ambiguous. Germline V gene sequence: CDR1 SGDLS, CDR2 YYNGEE. The CDR3 contains 14 residues. The V end was cut by 4 bases, the J end by 8 bases, with 15 bases between.

The chain couples TRBV6-6 to TRBJ2-7; 7 positions match TRBD1. CDR3 size: 17 residues. Germline trimming cut 5 bases from V and 3 bases from J; bases unmatched to any gene: 16. Germline CDR1 is MNHNY and CDR2 is SVGAGI (reference sequence). CDR3 nucleotides: TGTGCCAGCAGTCTCCGTCCCGGACAGGCACCTGGCTACGAGCAGTACTTC. It encodes CASSLRPGQAPGYEQYF.

This clone was recorded many times. The chain is built from TRBV27 and TRBJ2-7; 10 bases line up with TRBD1. The CDR3 is made up of 14 amino acids. The V and J ends lost 6 bases and 0 bases, in that order; junction bases with no gene match: 2. Germline CDR1 is MNHEY and CDR2 is SMNVEV (reference sequence). CDR3 region: CASRRTGGSYEQYF. The CDR3 DNA is TGTGCCAGCAGGAGGACAGGGGGCTCCTACGAGCAGTACTTC.